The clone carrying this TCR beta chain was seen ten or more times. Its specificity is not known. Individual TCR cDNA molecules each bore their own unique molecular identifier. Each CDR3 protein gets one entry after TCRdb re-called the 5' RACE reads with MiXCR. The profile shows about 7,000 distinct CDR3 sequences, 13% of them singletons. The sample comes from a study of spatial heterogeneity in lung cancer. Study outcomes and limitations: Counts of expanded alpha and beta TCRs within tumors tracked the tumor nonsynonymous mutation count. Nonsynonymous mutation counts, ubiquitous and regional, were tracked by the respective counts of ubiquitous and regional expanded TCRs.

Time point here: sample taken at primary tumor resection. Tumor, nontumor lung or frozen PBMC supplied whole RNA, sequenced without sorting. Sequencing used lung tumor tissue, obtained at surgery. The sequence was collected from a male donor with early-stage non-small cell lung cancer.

The CDR3 sequence: CASSTDRGASPLHF. As DNA, the CDR3 is TGTGCCAGCAGCACCGACAGGGGTGCTTCACCCCTCCACTTT. This chain links TRBV28 with TRBJ1-6; TRBD1 agrees at 8 bases. Looked up from germline, CDR1 is MDHEN and CDR2 is SYDVKM. V gave up 6 bases and J gave up 9 bases; unmatched junction bases: 7. The CDR3 totals 14 residues.